This T cell receptor (beta chain) was obtained from a study of T cell changes during pregnancy in multiple sclerosis. Losses at the gene ends were 5 bases for V and 7 bases for J; bases not matched to a gene: 9. This CDR3 has 14 amino acids. CDR1 is SNHLY, CDR2 FYNNEI, per germline. Libraries were prepared by immunoSEQ multiplex PCR; TCRdb keeps only in-frame clonotypes and omits some of them. The repertoire consists of about 81,000 clones, with less than 95% occurring once and the leading ten covering roughly 2.5%. The J gene is TRBJ2-7, the V gene TRBV2, with 9 nucleotides matching TRBD2. The sample consisted of peripheral blood, taken in the third trimester of pregnancy. This clonotype was obtained from a female donor with multiple sclerosis, enrolled in a pregnancy study. CDR3 loop: CASSPPGLAREQYF. The CDR3, as DNA: TGTGCCAGCAGTCCTCCCGGACTAGCGAGAGAGCAGTACTTC.